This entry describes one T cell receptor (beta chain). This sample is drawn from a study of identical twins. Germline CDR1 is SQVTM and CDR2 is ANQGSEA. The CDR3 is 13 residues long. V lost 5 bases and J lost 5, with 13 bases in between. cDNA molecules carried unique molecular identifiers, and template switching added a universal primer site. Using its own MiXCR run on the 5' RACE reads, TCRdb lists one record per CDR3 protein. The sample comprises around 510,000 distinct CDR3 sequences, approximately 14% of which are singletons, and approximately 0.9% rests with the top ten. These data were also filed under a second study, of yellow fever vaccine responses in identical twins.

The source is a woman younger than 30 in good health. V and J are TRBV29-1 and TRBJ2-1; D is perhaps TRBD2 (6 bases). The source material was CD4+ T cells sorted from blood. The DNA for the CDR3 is TGCAGCGTTTCGGCTGGGGGGAACAATGAGCAGTTCTTC. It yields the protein CSVSAGGNNEQFF.